The 27 T cell receptor beta chains given below trace back to one sample, sequenced in a study of blood T cell repertoires in COVID-19. Libraries were prepared by immunoSEQ multiplex PCR; TCRdb keeps only in-frame clonotypes and omits some of them. Of some 70,000 clones listed, roughly 80% are singletons. The sequenced sample consisted of peripheral blood. The source of these receptors is a middle-aged man with COVID-19, enrolled during active disease.

This clone was seen a handful of times. This sequence joins TRBV18 and TRBJ2-1; 10 bases map to TRBD2. The CDR3 extends over 15 amino acids. Trimming at V came to 2 bases and at J to 9 bases, leaving 7 bases not matched to a gene. The germline CDR1 and CDR2 sequences are KGHSH and LQKENI. Here the CDR3 reads CASSPEEREGLEQFF. DNA of the CDR3: TGTGCCAGCTCACCAGAGGAGCGGGAGGGCCTTGAGCAGTTCTTC. Looking up the rest from reference TRBV18 and TRBJ2-1 gives the full variable domain: NAGVMQNPRHLVRRRGQEARLRCSPMKGHSHVYWYRQLPEEGLKFMVYLQKENIIDESGMPKERFSAEFPKEGPSILRIQQVVRGDSAAYFCASSPEEREGLEQFFGPGTRLTVL.

This chain links TRBV5-6 with TRBJ1-5, with D possibly matching TRBD1 (5 bases). This CDR3 comprises 14 residues. Trimming took off 2 bases at V and 4 bases at J, with 10 bases between the two ends. The germline V gene encodes CDR1 SGHDT and CDR2 YYEEEE. CDR3 in DNA: TGTGCCAGCAGCTTAACGGCAGGGAATCAGCCCCAGCATTTT. This translates into CASSLTAGNQPQHF.

V is TRBV6-2 or TRBV6-3 and J is TRBJ1-5; 7 bases match TRBD1. The CDR3 totals 18 residues. J was trimmed by 0 bases and V by 6 bases; bases with no gene match: 14. Germline loops: CDR1 MNHEY, CDR2 SVGEGT. The CDR3 loop reads CASSQQFSRDSSNQPQHF. DNA for the CDR3: TGTGCCAGCAGCCAGCAGTTCTCCCGGGACAGTAGCAATCAGCCCCAGCATTTT.

This rearrangement joins TRBV6-1 to TRBJ2-7; the D gene is possibly TRBD1 (7 bases). CDR1 MNHNS and CDR2 SASEGT come from the germline V gene. V was trimmed by 1 base and J by 2 bases, leaving 12 bases between them. This CDR3 comprises 15 residues. The CDR3 nucleotides are TGTGCCAGCAGTGAAGTTCGCAGGGGGGCCTACGAGCAGTACTTC. It translates to CASSEVRRGAYEQYF.

CDR3 region: CASSQRGGTETQYF. The CDR3 nucleotides are TGTGCCAGCAGCCAGCGGGGGGGAACGGAGACCCAGTACTTC. The rearrangement uses TRBV28 and TRBJ2-5; TRBD2 aligns across 10 bases. V shed 6 bases, J shed 5 bases, and the junction held 6 bases outside the gene matches. This CDR3 region has 14 residues. The germline gives CDR1 MDHEN, CDR2 SYDVKM.

The J gene is TRBJ2-5, the V gene TRBV4-1; 11 positions match TRBD2. The CDR3 is made up of 15 amino acids. V gave up 5 bases and J gave up 5 bases; unmatched junction bases: 7. Germline V gene sequence: CDR1 MGHRA, CDR2 YSYEKL. The CDR3 region has the DNA TGCGCCAGCAGCAGTAGCGGGAGGGCCTTGGAGACCCAGTACTTC. Its protein product is CASSSSGRALETQYF.

V usage is TRBV19 and J usage is TRBJ2-3; 8 bases align to TRBD2. Germline trimming cut 6 bases from V and 4 bases from J; bases unmatched to any gene: 6. The CDR3 contains 14 residues. From germline, CDR1 is LNHDA and CDR2 SQIVND (reference sequence). The CDR3 DNA reads TGTGCCAGTAGCCCGGGAGCGGGGGCAGATACGCAGTATTTT. The encoded protein is CASSPGAGADTQYF.

The gene calls are TRBV5-5 and TRBJ2-7, with 7 bases aligning to TRBD2. Losses at the gene ends were 3 bases for V and 2 bases for J; bases not matched to a gene: 14. The length of the CDR3 is 17 residues. Germline V lookup: CDR1 SGHKS, CDR2 YYEKEE (reference sequence). The CDR3 region has the DNA TGTGCCAGCAGCTCCTTCGGTCTGGGAGCGGGGACCTACGAGCAGTACTTC. Translation gives CASSSFGLGAGTYEQYF.

This clone turned up a few times. The chain combines TRBV5-4 with TRBJ2-7, with 10 bases lining up with TRBD1. V was clipped by 4 bases and J by 5 bases; unmatched bases: 9. There are 15 residues in the CDR3. Germline-derived CDR1 and CDR2 are SGHNT and YYREEE (reference sequence). The CDR3 DNA follows: TGTGCCAGCAGCCCCCGACAGGGGGCCTTCAACGAGCAGTACTTC. Translation: CASSPRQGAFNEQYF.

The chain uses TRBV10-2 and TRBJ2-3, with TRBD2 matching 10 bases. The CDR3 is 16 amino acids. J lost 5 bases, V lost 8 bases, and 13 bases had no gene match. Germline V CDR1 and CDR2: WSHSY, SAAADI. In DNA, the CDR3 is TGCGCCAGCCAAGGTCCTAGCGGGAGTTCTAGAGATACGCAGTATTTT. Its translation: CASQGPSGSSRDTQYF.

A single count supports this clone. The gene calls are TRBV7-3 and TRBJ2-1; 8 bases map to TRBD2. This CDR3 region has 19 residues. CDR1 and CDR2 from the germline V gene are SGHTA and FQGTGA. V shed 5 bases and J 2 bases; nucleotides not matched to a gene: 17. CDR3 coding DNA: TGTGCCAGCAGCCCCAAATCTATAACTAGCGGAGTAGCCTACAATGAGCAGTTCTTC. Its protein product is CASSPKSITSGVAYNEQFF.

J is TRBJ1-4 and V is TRBV5-1; TRBD1 matches at 9 bases. V gave up 0 bases and J gave up 7 bases; unmatched junction bases: 4. The germline V gene has CDR1 SGHRS and CDR2 YFSETQ. The CDR3 consists of 15 residues. CDR3 region: CASSLDGTGIEKLFF. CDR3 nucleotides: TGCGCCAGCAGCTTGGACGGGACAGGGATTGAAAAACTGTTTTTT.

V usage is TRBV12-3 or TRBV12-4 and J usage is TRBJ1-3; no reliable D call. V gave up 10 bases and J gave up 4 bases, with 14 bases separating them. The CDR3 is 13 residues long. The CDR3 nucleotides read TGTGCCACCCGACGCGGCGACGGAAACACCATATATTTT. Protein product: CATRRGDGNTIYF.

V is TRBV25-1 and J is TRBJ2-3; D remains unclear. V was pared by 1 base and J by 6 bases, with 11 bases between. Germline values: CDR1 MGHDK, CDR2 SYGVNS. The CDR3 loop spans 14 amino acids. CDR3 sequence reads: CASSESGGRDTQYF. Written as DNA, the CDR3 is TGTGCCAGCAGTGAATCTGGTGGCCGCGATACGCAGTATTTT.

As DNA, the CDR3 is TGTGCCAGCAGCCAACGGATTCGGAGCTCCTATAATTCACCCCTCCACTTT. This gives the protein CASSQRIRSSYNSPLHF. J is TRBJ1-6 and V is TRBV3-1 (or the pseudogene TRBV3-2); D unresolved. This CDR3 has 17 amino acids. The germline CDR1 and CDR2 sequences are LGHDT and YNNKEL (reference sequence). Trimming left V 2 bases short and J 0 bases short, with 11 bases between.

This clone was counted between two and nine times. This chain connects TRBV6-5 to TRBJ2-6, with D possibly TRBD1 on 6 matching bases. Germline CDR1 MNHEY, CDR2 SVGAGI. V shed 4 bases and J shed 4 bases, with 11 bases lying between them. The CDR3 is 15 residues long. The CDR3 sequence: CASSLTGMGANVLTF. CDR3 coding DNA: TGTGCCAGCAGTTTGACAGGAATGGGGGCCAACGTCCTGACTTTC.

This clone was observed a handful of times. The chain links TRBV5-6 to TRBJ2-7; no clear D gene. The ends were cut back, 0 bases at V and 0 bases at J, with 4 bases in the middle. Germline V gene lookup returns CDR1 SGHDT and CDR2 YYEEEE. The CDR3 is 13 residues long. This CDR3 reads CASSLDNSYEQYF. DNA of the CDR3: TGTGCCAGCAGCTTGGACAACTCCTACGAGCAGTACTTC.

The J gene is TRBJ2-5, the V gene TRBV19, with TRBD1 identical over 7 bases. The CDR3 is made up of 14 amino acids. Germline V gene data show CDR1 as LNHDA and CDR2 as SQIVND (reference sequence). Trimming took 5 bases from V and 1 from J; bases not matched to a gene: 4. CDR3 loop: CASSPRGPQETQYF. DNA of the CDR3: TGTGCCAGTAGTCCAAGGGGGCCCCAAGAGACCCAGTACTTC.

The gene calls are TRBV24-1 and TRBJ2-5; TRBD2 might be the D (5 bases). V was pared by 4 bases and J by 3 bases, with 11 bases between. The CDR3 is 14 residues long. Germline V gene data show CDR1 as KGHDR and CDR2 as SFDVKD. CDR3 residues: CATSDTGVKETQYF. CDR3 sequence (DNA): TGTGCCACCAGTGACACCGGGGTTAAAGAGACCCAGTACTTC.

The CDR3 sequence: CASSLEGGSKTQYF. CDR3 in DNA: TGCGCCAGCAGCTTGGAGGGGGGGAGTAAGACCCAGTACTTC. The rearrangement uses TRBV5-1 and TRBJ2-5; D is perhaps TRBD2 (7 bases). Trimming shortened V by 0 bases and J by 6 bases, and 12 bases separated the two germline ends. Per germline, CDR1 SGHRS and CDR2 YFSETQ. This CDR3 contains 14 residues.

V usage is TRBV9 and J usage is TRBJ1-5, with TRBD1 as a possible D gene (5 bases). In germline, CDR1 is SGDLS, CDR2 YYNGEE. CDR3 length equals 15 residues. Trimming cost V 3 bases and J 6 bases, with 16 bases left between them. Here the CDR3 DNA reads TGTGCCAGCAGCGGATTAAGGGGATTAAGTCAGCCCCAGCATTTT. This encodes CASSGLRGLSQPQHF.

About this clone itself: This sample includes further DNA sequences coding for the same CDR3. This sequence joins TRBV28 and TRBJ2-3, with D uncertain. The germline V gene encodes CDR1 MDHEN and CDR2 SYDVKM. V was cut by 3 bases and J by 1 base, with 5 bases left in between. CDR3 length: 13 amino acids. CDR3 in DNA: TGTGCCAGCAGTTTGCAGGGCACAGATACGCAGTATTTT. Protein sequence: CASSLQGTDTQYF.

The rearrangement uses TRBV18 and TRBJ1-5; D remains ambiguous. In germline, CDR1 is KGHSH, CDR2 LQKENI. The CDR3 has 15 residues. V was clipped by 6 bases and J by 7 bases, with 19 bases between them. The CDR3 sequence is CASSLDRRGGQPQHF. The CDR3 DNA is TGTGCCAGCTCCCTCGATAGGCGAGGAGGGCAGCCCCAGCATTTT.

Only a few counts were recorded for this clone. This chain uses TRBV24-1 with TRBJ2-1; D unclear. V was cut by 5 bases and J by 6 bases, with 4 bases left in between. CDR1 KGHDR and CDR2 SFDVKD come from the germline V gene. The CDR3 is 11 residues long. The CDR3 is CATSASNEQFF. The CDR3 nucleotides read TGTGCCACCAGTGCATCCAATGAGCAGTTCTTC.

The sample holds one count of this clone. V gene TRBV5-1 combines with J gene TRBJ1-1, with a possible D match to TRBD1 (6 bases). CDR3 size: 14 residues. Germline assignment: CDR1 SGHRS and CDR2 YFSETQ. V shed 4 bases and J shed 1 base, with 11 bases lying between them. The CDR3: CASSKQGPNTEAFF. DNA of the CDR3: TGCGCCAGCAGCAAACAGGGACCGAACACTGAAGCTTTCTTT.

The chain has TRBV6-5 and TRBJ2-2; 7 bases agree with TRBD2. This CDR3 is built from 14 residues. The V segment lost 7 bases and the J segment 1 base; nucleotides outside the gene matches: 3. Germline V gene data show CDR1 as MNHEY and CDR2 as SVGAGI. The CDR3 region is CASIKRGNTGELFF. The DNA of the CDR3 is TGTGCCAGCATCAAGCGGGGGAACACCGGGGAGCTGTTTTTT.

This sequence joins TRBV4-1 and TRBJ1-3; D is uncertain. The CDR3 spans 14 residues. Germline V gene lookup returns CDR1 MGHRA and CDR2 YSYEKL. V lost 3 bases and J lost 1, with 7 bases in between. CDR3 region: CASSQSGSGNTIYF. DNA of the CDR3: TGCGCCAGCAGCCAGTCGGGATCTGGAAACACCATATATTTT.